Listed below are T cell receptor beta chains from one sample, sequenced in a study of OX40 agonist ivuxolimab in advanced cancers. The assay was immunoSEQ multiplex PCR, and TCRdb's table has in-frame clones only and misses some. This table holds approximately 100,000 clones, around 90% found once. The material was CD4+ or CD8+ T cells sorted from blood, obtained in a trial of the OX40 agonist ivuxolimab. Receptors were obtained from an adult with an advanced solid tumor such as melanoma, head and neck, liver or kidney cancer. The CDR3 runs from the conserved cysteine through the conserved F or W. Each record gives: J gene, D gene, clone size, V gene, CDR3 DNA, CDR3 protein. D genes are given only for firm matches. Not all rows give a size; the values are once, few, many and, for expanded clones, a class.

J gene: TRBJ1-6
D gene: -
clone size: -
V gene: TRBV7-2
CDR3 DNA: TGTGCCAGCAGCTCCGCCCATAATTCACCCCTCCACTTT
CDR3 protein: CASSSAHNSPLHF

J gene: TRBJ1-1
D gene: -
clone size: -
V gene: TRBV6-6
CDR3 DNA: TGTGCCAGCAGTTACCAGGGAGGGGGCACTGAAGCTTTCTTT
CDR3 protein: CASSYQGGGTEAFF

J gene: TRBJ1-5
D gene: -
clone size: -
V gene: TRBV6-1
CDR3 DNA: TGTGCCAGCAGCTGGGGGCCAATAGGCAATCAGCCCCAGCATTTT
CDR3 protein: CASSWGPIGNQPQHF

J gene: TRBJ1-1
D gene: -
clone size: few
V gene: TRBV28
CDR3 DNA: TGTGCCAGCAGTTTCCAGGGTACGAACACTGAAGCTTTCTTT
CDR3 protein: CASSFQGTNTEAFF

J gene: TRBJ2-3
D gene: -
clone size: -
V gene: TRBV7-2
CDR3 DNA: TGTGCCAGCAGCCAAGGGAGCCTAGCGCTAGCCGATCCGCAGTATTTT
CDR3 protein: CASSQGSLALADPQYF

J gene: TRBJ2-2
D gene: -
clone size: once
V gene: TRBV19
CDR3 DNA: TGTGCCAGTAGCCCCTTAACAGGGATCGGGGAGCTGTTTTTT
CDR3 protein: CASSPLTGIGELFF

J gene: TRBJ1-1
D gene: -
clone size: -
V gene: TRBV28
CDR3 DNA: TGTGCCAGCAGACCCCCGTCAGTGAACACTGAAGCTTTCTTT
CDR3 protein: CASRPPSVNTEAFF

J gene: TRBJ2-5
D gene: -
clone size: -
V gene: TRBV4-3
CDR3 DNA: TGCGCCAGCAGCCGCGGAGGACAGCTCCAAGAGACCCAGTACTTC
CDR3 protein: CASSRGGQLQETQYF

J gene: TRBJ1-4
D gene: -
clone size: -
V gene: TRBV6-5
CDR3 DNA: TGTGCCAGCAGTTACTCACGGGAGGTAAAACTGTTTTTT
CDR3 protein: CASSYSREVKLFF

J gene: TRBJ2-1
D gene: -
clone size: -
V gene: TRBV5-1
CDR3 DNA: TGCGCCAGCAGCATCTCCCCTAGGTATGAGCAGTTCTTC
CDR3 protein: CASSISPRYEQFF

J gene: TRBJ2-7
D gene: -
clone size: -
V gene: TRBV11-3
CDR3 DNA: TGTGCCAGCAGCCTCAGGGGCGAGCAGTACTTC
CDR3 protein: CASSLRGEQYF

J gene: TRBJ2-7
D gene: -
clone size: -
V gene: TRBV6-1
CDR3 DNA: TGTGCCAGCAGTAGCAGACAGCCCTACGAGCAGTACTTC
CDR3 protein: CASSSRQPYEQYF

J gene: TRBJ1-1
D gene: -
clone size: -
V gene: TRBV15
CDR3 DNA: TGTGCCACCAGCACCGGAGTCGCTGAAGCTTTCTTT
CDR3 protein: CATSTGVAEAFF

J gene: TRBJ2-7
D gene: -
clone size: -
V gene: TRBV2
CDR3 DNA: TGTGCCAGCAGAGCGGGACACCCCTACGAGCAGTACTTC
CDR3 protein: CASRAGHPYEQYF

J gene: TRBJ1-6
D gene: TRBD1
clone size: -
V gene: TRBV7-9
CDR3 DNA: TGTGCCAGCAGCACTCAGGGACAGGGGCCTAATTCACCCCTCCACTTT
CDR3 protein: CASSTQGQGPNSPLHF

J gene: TRBJ2-3
D gene: TRBD1
clone size: -
V gene: TRBV29-1
CDR3 DNA: TGCAGCGTTGAAGTGCGGGACAGGGGCACAGATACGCAGTATTTT
CDR3 protein: CSVEVRDRGTDTQYF

J gene: TRBJ2-7
D gene: -
clone size: -
V gene: TRBV11-1
CDR3 DNA: TGTGCCAGCAGCTTAGGGACGGAAGGATACGAGCAGTACTTC
CDR3 protein: CASSLGTEGYEQYF

J gene: TRBJ2-1
D gene: TRBD2
clone size: -
V gene: TRBV6-5
CDR3 DNA: TGTGCCAGCGTCCCCAGCGGGGGATGGAATGAGCAGTTCTTC
CDR3 protein: CASVPSGGWNEQFF

J gene: TRBJ1-5
D gene: TRBD1
clone size: -
V gene: TRBV7-8
CDR3 DNA: TGTGCCAGCAGCCGCGGACAGGGTGGAATGGGTCAGCCCCAGCATTTT
CDR3 protein: CASSRGQGGMGQPQHF

J gene: TRBJ2-6
D gene: TRBD2
clone size: -
V gene: TRBV5-1
CDR3 DNA: TGCGCCAGCGCTAGCGGGGGGGCCTCTGGGGCCAACGTCCTGACTTTC
CDR3 protein: CASASGGASGANVLTF

J gene: TRBJ2-7
D gene: TRBD1
clone size: -
V gene: TRBV5-1
CDR3 DNA: TGCGCCAGCAGCTTTATTCCGGGACAGCAAGGCGAGCAGTACTTC
CDR3 protein: CASSFIPGQQGEQYF

J gene: TRBJ2-7
D gene: TRBD1
clone size: -
V gene: TRBV2
CDR3 DNA: TGTGCCAGCAGGGCACCACAGGGGTGGGAGTACTTC
CDR3 protein: CASRAPQGWEYF

J gene: TRBJ1-3
D gene: -
clone size: -
V gene: TRBV6-5
CDR3 DNA: TGTGCCAGCAGACAGGACGCCGGAAACACCATATATTTT
CDR3 protein: CASRQDAGNTIYF